Listed below are T cell receptor beta chains from one sample, sequenced in a study of blood T cell repertoires in COVID-19. The method was immunoSEQ multiplex PCR; TCRdb's version includes in-frame clones alone and lacks a portion of them. This table has roughly 59,000 clones, around 88% appearing once. The sequencing sample was made of peripheral blood. These receptors all stem from a human donor in a cohort sampled during active COVID-19. The CDR3 runs from the conserved cysteine through the conserved F or W. Each record gives: J gene, D gene, V gene, clone size, CDR3 DNA, CDR3 protein. A D gene is named only where the DNA matches it firmly. Rows may omit the clone size; those that give it use once, few, many or a size class.

TRBJ1-1 TRBD1 TRBV30 . TGTGCCTGGAGCCCCAGGGGGCCTTTTATAGCTTTCTTT CAWSPRGPFIAFF
TRBJ2-1 TRBD2 TRBV15 . TGTGCCACCAGCCTAGCGGGGGGGCAGGTTAGTGAGCAGTTCTTC CATSLAGGQVSEQFF
TRBJ2-7 . TRBV3-1/TRBV3-2 few TGTGCCAGCAGCCAACTCCTATCCGAGCAGTACTTC CASSQLLSEQYF
TRBJ2-2 TRBD2 TRBV5-6 . TGTGCCAGCAGCCGACTAGCGGGGGTAAACACCGGGGAGCTGTTTTTT CASSRLAGVNTGELFF
TRBJ2-1 . TRBV3-1/TRBV3-2 . TGTGCCAGCAGCCACCCAGTGGGGGGGCCGTTTAATGAGCAGTTCTTC CASSHPVGGPFNEQFF
TRBJ2-3 . TRBV5-6 . TGTGCCAGCCGCCTTGGGAGATCCTACACAGATACGCAGTATTTT CASRLGRSYTDTQYF
TRBJ1-4 . TRBV10-2 . TGCGCCAGCAGTGATGATCTAGGGGGGGCACAAAATGAAAAACTGTTTTTT CASSDDLGGAQNEKLFF
TRBJ2-7 . TRBV7-6 . TGTGCCAGCAGCTTGCAAGTTAGCTCCTACGAGCAGTACTTC CASSLQVSSYEQYF
TRBJ2-2 TRBD2 TRBV24-1 . TGTGCCACCAGTGATCCTAGCGGGGGGGCCGGGGAGCTGTTTTTT CATSDPSGGAGELFF
TRBJ1-6 . TRBV6-5 once TGTGCCAGCAGCGCCCCGGGGGGCCCTTCACCCCTCCACTTT CASSAPGGPSPLHF
TRBJ2-3 . TRBV18 . TGTGCCAGCTCACCCGGGGTTCTGCGCACAGATACGCAGTATTTT CASSPGVLRTDTQYF
TRBJ2-7 . TRBV6-2/TRBV6-3 once TGTGCCAGCAGTTCCCGCTCCTACGAGCAGTACTTC CASSSRSYEQYF
TRBJ1-1 . TRBV16 . TGTGCCAGCAGCCAATCTCCAGGGCGGGGCACTGAAGCTTTCTTT CASSQSPGRGTEAFF
TRBJ2-3 TRBD1 TRBV9 once TGTGCCAGCAGCGCCGGGGACAGAAGCACAGATACGCAGTATTTT CASSAGDRSTDTQYF
TRBJ1-2 . TRBV12-3/TRBV12-4 once TGTGCCAGCAGTTTCGTACGGAACTATGGCTACACCTTC CASSFVRNYGYTF
TRBJ2-5 . TRBV27 . TGTGCCAGCAGTCCCTTTAGAAGCCAAGAGACCCAGTACTTC CASSPFRSQETQYF
TRBJ2-1 . TRBV11-3 . TGTGCCAGCAGCTATAGGGGGGGATGGAATGAGCAGTTCTTC CASSYRGGWNEQFF
TRBJ1-2 TRBD1 TRBV29-1 . TGCAGCGGGACACGACAGGGGTTCTATGGCTACACCTTC CSGTRQGFYGYTF
TRBJ2-7 . TRBV2 . TGTGCCAGCACAGGGGATTACGAGCAGTACTTC CASTGDYEQYF
TRBJ2-3 . TRBV30 . TGTGCTCGGTCAACGGGAGACACAGATACGCAGTATTTT CARSTGDTDTQYF
TRBJ2-2 . TRBV7-8 . TGTGCCAGCAGCGAGAGGGCGGGGGCTTGGGACACCGGGGAGCTGTTTTTT CASSERAGAWDTGELFF
TRBJ1-1 . TRBV9 . TGTGCCAGCAGCGTAGACCAATCGGCTGAAGCTTTCTTT CASSVDQSAEAFF
TRBJ1-4 TRBD1 TRBV5-5 . TGTGCCAGCAGCTTGCCCAACGGACAGGATGAAAAACTGTTTTTT CASSLPNGQDEKLFF
TRBJ2-1 . TRBV9 . TGTGCCAGCAGCGTAGTCGGGGGAAGCCATGAGCAGTTCTTC CASSVVGGSHEQFF
TRBJ2-1 TRBD1 TRBV4-2 . TGTGCCAGCAGCCAAGGCGGGACAGGGGGAGATGAGCAGTTCTTC CASSQGGTGGDEQFF
TRBJ2-2 TRBD1 TRBV19 . TGTGCCAGTAGTAAATGGATGACAGGGGACACCGGGGAGCTGTTTTTT CASSKWMTGDTGELFF
TRBJ2-1 TRBD2 TRBV5-5 . TGTGCCAGCGGAGTGACTAGCGGGAGTTTTTCTGGGGGCAATGAGCAGTTCTTC CASGVTSGSFSGGNEQFF
TRBJ2-5 TRBD2 TRBV5-6 . TGTGCCAGCAGCTTGGGAGGAGCGGGGGTTTGGGTGACCCAGTACTTC CASSLGGAGVWVTQYF
TRBJ2-3 TRBD2 TRBV9 . TGTGCCAGCAGCGTACAATTAGCGGGGGGTATGGATACGCAGTATTTT CASSVQLAGGMDTQYF
TRBJ2-1 TRBD1 TRBV2 . TGTGCCAGCAGACTGGACAGGGCCAATGAGCAGTTCTTC CASRLDRANEQFF
TRBJ2-7 TRBD2 TRBV5-1 . TGCGCCAGCAGCTTTACAGGACGACTAGCGGGAGGAGGCTACGAGCAGTACTTC CASSFTGRLAGGGYEQYF
TRBJ2-3 . TRBV4-2 . TGTGCCAGCAGCCTAGCGGATACGCAGTATTTT CASSLADTQYF
TRBJ2-5 TRBD2 TRBV7-8 . TGTGCCAGCAGCCAGCGGGGGGGCCTATTGGAGACCCAGTACTTC CASSQRGGLLETQYF
TRBJ2-2 . TRBV6-4 . TGTGCCAGCAGAGGACAGACTAACACCGGGGAGCTGTTTTTT CASRGQTNTGELFF
TRBJ2-1 . TRBV7-3 once TGTGCCAGCAGCTTATGGGGAGGAGGCTACAATGAGCAGTTCTTC CASSLWGGGYNEQFF
TRBJ1-2 TRBD1 TRBV5-4 . TGTGCCAGCAGCTTAAACAGGGGGCAGGACTATGGCTACACCTTC CASSLNRGQDYGYTF
TRBJ1-6 . TRBV6-5 few TGTGCCAGCAGTTACTCGATACAGCTCAATTCACCCCTCCACTTT CASSYSIQLNSPLHF
TRBJ2-5 TRBD2 TRBV7-8 . TGTGCCAGCAGCGGGGGGGTTTTAGAGACCCAGTACTTC CASSGGVLETQYF
TRBJ1-6 TRBD1 TRBV6-4 . TGTGCCACCAACGGACAGGGCTTCTCCTATAATTCACCCCTCCACTTT CATNGQGFSYNSPLHF
TRBJ1-6 . TRBV3-1/TRBV3-2 few TGTGCCAGCAGCCAGTTGGACAGCTCACCCCTCCACTTT CASSQLDSSPLHF
TRBJ1-6 TRBD1 TRBV27 . TGTGCCAGCAGTTCAAAGGGGTTGACAGGGTCGGATTCACCCCTCCACTTT CASSSKGLTGSDSPLHF
TRBJ1-2 TRBD1 TRBV10-3 . TGTGCCATCAGTGAGTCGACGGGACAGGCTCTCTACACCTTC CAISESTGQALYTF
TRBJ2-2 . TRBV6-5 . TGTGCCAGCAATCCACTAGCGAACACCGGGGAGCTGTTTTTT CASNPLANTGELFF
TRBJ2-1 TRBD2 TRBV18 once TGTGCCAGCTCATCTTCGAGCGGGAGTTGGAATGAGCAGTTCTTC CASSSSSGSWNEQFF
TRBJ1-2 . TRBV19 few TGTGCCAGTAGTATCCCGTTCAGGGGAGACTATGGCTACACCTTC CASSIPFRGDYGYTF
TRBJ2-2 . TRBV7-3 . TGTGCCAGCAGCCCGTGGGCCTCGAACACCGGGGAGCTGTTTTTT CASSPWASNTGELFF
TRBJ1-1 . TRBV29-1 once TGCAGCGTTGAAGGGTTGGCAGGGGCCTACACTGAAGCTTTCTTT CSVEGLAGAYTEAFF